These 30 T cell receptor beta chains share one sample of origin, sequenced in a study of Graves' ophthalmopathy and Graves' hyperthyroidism. RNA transcripts served as template for amplifying TCR beta CDR3 sequences. First-round RT-PCR employed HTBI primers, with a second-round multiplex PCR after it. Using its own MiXCR run on the multiplex PCR reads, TCRdb lists one record per CDR3 protein. Altogether over a million distinct CDR3 sequences are present, roughly 35% being singletons, with the ten largest covering approximately 10%. The specimen was peripheral blood or thyroid tissue (not recorded which). These receptors came from an adult man with Graves' hyperthyroidism.

V and J are TRBV12-3 or TRBV12-4 and TRBJ1-5; D gene uncertain. V dropped 8 bases and J dropped 11 bases, with 19 bases sitting between them. The CDR3 extends over 13 amino acids. For the CDR3, the DNA is TGTGCCAGCTTGCGAGAGGTCCAAGAGACCCAGCATTTT. Amino acid sequence: CASLREVQETQHF.

This clonotype turned up a few times. The V and J genes are TRBV29-1 and TRBJ2-7; 7 nucleotides align to TRBD1. The germline gives CDR1 SQVTM, CDR2 ANQGSEA. The trim removed 3 bases at V and 4 bases at J, leaving 3 bases unmatched. The CDR3 is 12 amino acids. CDR3 in amino acids: CSVDAQGYEQYF. The CDR3 DNA reads as TGCAGCGTTGATGCACAGGGGTACGAGCAGTACTTC.

The table lists this clonotype with a count of one. A read error may explain this, as a much larger clone is one base away. This chain connects TRBV20-1 to TRBJ2-7, with 8 bases matching TRBD1. V lost 5 bases, J lost 3 bases, and 12 bases stayed unmatched. The CDR3 has 15 amino acids. Germline V gene data show CDR1 as DFQATT and CDR2 as SNEGSKA (reference sequence). In nucleotides, the CDR3 is TGCAGTGCTGCCTTGATGGACAGGGTGGGCTACGAGCAGTACTTC. Translated: CSAALMDRVGYEQYF.

This clonotype was counted a few times. The chain carries TRBV12-3 or TRBV12-4 and TRBJ1-1; D is perhaps TRBD1 (5 bases). The CDR3 runs to 14 residues. Trimming took off 5 bases at V and 2 bases at J, with 12 bases between the two ends. The CDR3 DNA is TGTGCCAGCAGTACCCCGGGGCTCAACACTGAAGCTTTCTTT. Encoded protein: CASSTPGLNTEAFF.

The chain carries TRBV4-1 and TRBJ1-2; D might be TRBD1 (5 bases). Trimming removed 3 bases from V and 6 bases from J, with 17 bases in between. The CDR3 has 15 amino acids. The V gene's germline CDR1 is MGHRA and CDR2 YSYEKL. CDR3 sequence (DNA): TGCGCCAGCAGCCACAAAGGGGCAGAAGTTGATGGCTACACCTTC. It codes for CASSHKGAEVDGYTF.

About this clonotype: A read error may account for a junction end that differs from germline. The chain combines TRBV7-9 with TRBJ2-7; D gene uncertain. The CDR3 is 14 amino acids. Germline loops: CDR1 SEHNR, CDR2 FQNEAQ (reference sequence). The CDR3 region is CASRARDGSYEQCF. The DNA of the CDR3 is TGTGCCAGCCGAGCCAGAGACGGCTCCTACGAGCAGTGCTTC.

The rearrangement links TRBV7-3 to TRBJ2-3; TRBD2 matches 9 bases. The CDR3 runs to 14 residues. Germline CDR1 SGHTA, CDR2 FQGTGA. The V segment lost 5 bases and the J segment 4 bases; nucleotides outside the gene matches: 4. For the CDR3, the DNA is TGTGCCAGCAGCCCGGGACTAGCCCCAGATACGCAGTATTTT. Residues: CASSPGLAPDTQYF.

The CDR3 sequence is CASWGQHSNQPQHF. The CDR3 nucleotides are TGTGCCAGCTGGGGACAGCATAGCAATCAGCCCCAGCATTTT. V gene TRBV9 combines with J gene TRBJ1-5; TRBD1 aligns across 7 bases. The CDR3 spans 14 residues. Germline CDR1 and CDR2: SGDLS and YYNGEE. The V segment lost 7 bases and the J segment 0 bases; nucleotides outside the gene matches: 4.

V and J are TRBV7-9 and TRBJ2-7; a weak D match, TRBD2 (5 bases). Trimming pared 4 bases from V and 5 bases from J, leaving 15 bases between. The CDR3 runs to 14 residues. Germline assignment: CDR1 SEHNR and CDR2 FQNEAQ (reference sequence). The CDR3 here is CASSSPGTSHEQYF. CDR3 coding DNA: TGTGCCAGCAGCTCCCCGGGAACAAGTCACGAGCAGTACTTC.

This clonotype showed up many times. The rearrangement uses TRBV10-3 and TRBJ1-4; 8 nucleotides align to TRBD1. The length of the CDR3 is 15 residues. After removal of 3 bases from V and 12 bases from J, the junction contained 12 bases not matched to a gene. Germline CDR1 is ENHRY and CDR2 is SYGVKD. The CDR3 loop is CAISESDRGVSELFF. The CDR3 DNA reads as TGTGCCATCAGTGAATCCGACAGGGGAGTATCGGAACTGTTTTTT.

A remark on this clonotype: A read error is possible here, since a much larger clone lies one base away. The J gene is TRBJ1-1, the V gene TRBV10-3, with TRBD1 matching over 8 bases. Germline V gene sequence: CDR1 ENHRY, CDR2 SYGVKD. Trimming removed 5 bases from V and 11 bases from J; junction bases left unmatched: 10. The CDR3 contains 13 residues. CDR3 in amino acids: CAISPATGEVAFF. For the CDR3, the DNA is TGTGCCATCAGTCCTGCGACAGGGGAGGTGGCTTTCTTT.

This clonotype was seen repeatedly, ten times or more. The chain couples TRBV25-1 to TRBJ2-5; the D gene is possibly TRBD2 (6 bases). The CDR3 is 14 amino acids. The ends were cut back, 0 bases at V and 4 bases at J, with 9 bases in the middle. Germline V CDR1 and CDR2: MGHDK, SYGVNS. In DNA, the CDR3 is TGTGCCAGCAGTGAATATGAGGGAGGAGAGACCCAGTACTTC. Protein: CASSEYEGGETQYF.

Details on this clonotype: Its ends do not fully match the called genes, so a read error is possible. The gene calls are TRBV5-5 and TRBJ1-2; D perhaps matches TRBD1 (6 bases). The CDR3 runs to 14 residues. Germline V gene lookup returns CDR1 SGHKS and CDR2 YYEKEE (reference sequence). In DNA form, the CDR3 reads TGTGCCAGCAGCCCGGACAGCCGGAACTATGACTACACCTTC. This translates into CASSPDSRNYDYTF.

This clonotype was detected ten times or more. The junction does not match germline at one end; this may be a read error. The chain is built from TRBV20-1 and TRBJ2-5; 12 bases match TRBD2. The germline gives CDR1 DFQATT, CDR2 SNEGSKA (reference sequence). The length of the CDR3 is 15 residues. The CDR3: CSASPSGRAQETQYF. CDR3 sequence (DNA): TGCAGTGCTTCCCCTAGCGGGAGGGCCCAAGAGACCCAGTACTTT.

This rearrangement joins TRBV6-6 to TRBJ2-3; 12 bases align to TRBD1. The J segment lost 5 bases and the V segment lost 11 bases, leaving 5 bases of the junction unmatched. The CDR3 consists of 13 residues. Per germline, CDR1 MNHNY and CDR2 SVGAGI (reference sequence). Written as DNA, the CDR3 is TGTGCCGCCCGGGACAGGGGGCGAGATACGCAGTATTTT. This encodes CAARDRGRDTQYF.

The chain recombines TRBV15 with TRBJ2-7; 8 bases are a match to TRBD1. This CDR3 region has 15 residues. V lost 3 bases and J lost 2; bases outside the gene matches: 6. Germline CDR1 and CDR2: LNHNV and YYDKDF (reference sequence). The chain's CDR3 is CATSSGRTGTYEQYF. CDR3 bases: TGTGCCACCAGCAGTGGGAGGACAGGGACCTACGAGCAGTACTTC.

CDR3 sequence: CASGWRESTGELFF. The CDR3 DNA reads as TGTGCCAGCGGTTGGCGGGAGAGCACCGGGGAGCTGTTTTTT. The J gene is TRBJ2-2, the V gene TRBV2; 7 positions agree with TRBD2. Germline CDR1 and CDR2: SNHLY and FYNNEI. This CDR3 spans 14 amino acids. V was clipped by 8 bases and J by 4 bases; unmatched bases: 7.

This clonotype was seen ten or more times. The chain combines TRBV20-1 with TRBJ1-3; the D gene is possibly TRBD1 (5 bases). Between the trimmed V and J ends, which lost 1 base and 2 bases, there was a span of 9 bases. CDR1 and CDR2 (germline): DFQATT, SNEGSKA (reference sequence). The CDR3 extends over 14 amino acids. CDR3 amino acids: CSARAGSAGNTIYF. DNA for the CDR3: TGCAGTGCTAGAGCAGGGTCTGCTGGAAACACCATATATTTT.

The genes are TRBV24-1 and TRBJ2-7; 10 bases fit TRBD1. The CDR3 consists of 16 residues. The V gene's germline CDR1 is KGHDR and CDR2 SFDVKD. V lost 11 bases to trimming and J lost 2 bases; unmatched junction nucleotides: 14. CDR3 in DNA: TGTGCCAGCAGAGGACAGGGGGTTGGGGCTGCCTACGAGCAGTACTTC. Encoded protein: CASRGQGVGAAYEQYF.

This clonotype was counted only a few times. The CDR3 DNA follows: TGTGCCAGCAGCTTCACTAGCGCCTACGAGCAGTACTTC. The encoded protein is CASSFTSAYEQYF. V is TRBV7-8 and J is TRBJ2-7; 7 bases match TRBD2. Looked up from germline, CDR1 is SGHVS and CDR2 is FQNEAQ. V trimming: 3 bases; J trimming: 2 bases; junction bases outside the gene matches: 1. The CDR3 spans 13 residues. The whole variable domain, filled in from reference TRBV7-8 and TRBJ2-7, reads GAGVSQSPRYKVAKRGQDVALRCDPISGHVSLFWYQQALGQGPEFLTYFQNEAQLDKSGLPSDRFFAERPEGSVSTLKIQRTQQEDSAVYLCASSFTSAYEQYFGPGTRLTVT.

This clonotype has a count of ten or more. The chain joins TRBV25-1 to TRBJ1-6, with TRBD1 matching over 10 bases. The CDR3 spans 16 residues. V shed 5 bases, J shed 9 bases, and the junction held 10 bases outside the gene matches. Germline V gene lookup returns CDR1 MGHDK and CDR2 SYGVNS. The CDR3: CASSKRTGGTGSPLHF. Written as DNA, the CDR3 is TGTGCCAGCAGTAAACGGACAGGGGGTACGGGTTCACCCCTCCACTTT.

The J gene is TRBJ1-6, the V gene TRBV5-6, with 10 nucleotides matching TRBD1. Per germline, CDR1 SGHDT and CDR2 YYEEEE. This CDR3 comprises 13 residues. V was clipped by 10 bases and J by 8 bases; unmatched bases: 6. Written as DNA, the CDR3 is TGTGCCGGTTCGACAGGGGGCGATTCACCCCTCCACTTT. Translation gives CAGSTGGDSPLHF.

CDR3 DNA sequence: TGTGCCAGCAGCCCGTCACGTGGCTACACCTTC. Protein product: CASSPSRGYTF. The chain combines TRBV28 with TRBJ1-2, with D unresolved. CDR1 and CDR2 (germline): MDHEN, SYDVKM. V was cut by 6 bases and J by 7 bases, with 9 bases left in between. CDR3 size: 11 residues.

J is TRBJ1-6 and V is TRBV27; possible D gene TRBD1, 5 bases. V was trimmed by 4 bases and J by 6 bases, leaving 16 bases between them. The length of the CDR3 is 16 residues. The germline V gene has CDR1 MNHEY and CDR2 SMNVEV (reference sequence). Written as DNA, the CDR3 is TGTGCCAGCAGTTCGACCGGGACGGTAACTAATTCACCCCTCCACTTT. It yields the protein CASSSTGTVTNSPLHF.

This clonotype has a handful of counts. The chain combines TRBV4-1 with TRBJ2-7; D is perhaps TRBD2 (6 bases). Per germline, CDR1 MGHRA and CDR2 YSYEKL. V lost 0 bases to trimming and J lost 1 base, with 10 bases between them. The CDR3 is 15 amino acids. The CDR3 DNA reads as TGCGCCAGCAGCCAAGAGCGGGGCGGATCCTACGAGCAGTACTTC. It specifies CASSQERGGSYEQYF.

There are a few counts of this clonotype. The V call is TRBV2, the J call TRBJ1-5; 7 bases are shared with TRBD1. Germline trimming cut 8 bases from V and 0 bases from J; bases unmatched to any gene: 13. CDR1 is SNHLY and CDR2 is FYNNEI in the germline V gene. CDR3 size: 17 residues. The CDR3, as DNA: TGTGCCAGCCCCGTGCAGGGGGGACCTTTTAGCAATCAGCCCCAGCATTTT. Amino acids: CASPVQGGPFSNQPQHF. Variable domain in full (rest from reference TRBV2 and TRBJ1-5): EPEVTQTPSHQVTQMGQEVILRCVPISNHLYFYWYRQILGQKVEFLVSFYNNEISEKSEIFDDQFSVERPDGSNFTLKIRSTKLEDSAMYFCASPVQGGPFSNQPQHFGDGTRLSIL.

The table lists this clonotype with a few counts. The chain joins TRBV20-1 to TRBJ2-2, with D maybe TRBD2 (6 bases). This CDR3 spans 14 amino acids. Germline V gene data show CDR1 as DFQATT and CDR2 as SNEGSKA (reference sequence). The germline V and J ends were trimmed by 5 bases and 6 bases, with 16 bases remaining between them. CDR3 nucleotides: TGCAGTGCTGGCGGGGTGGGGACCCCCGGGGAGCTGTTTTTT. This gives the protein CSAGGVGTPGELFF.

This clonotype was detected ten times or more. This chain uses TRBV2 with TRBJ1-2; a weak D match, TRBD1 (5 bases). This CDR3 comprises 13 residues. Looked up from germline, CDR1 is SNHLY and CDR2 is FYNNEI. The V end lost 6 bases, the J end lost 8 bases, and 16 bases lay between the germline ends. The CDR3: CASSSGGFYGYTF. The CDR3 nucleotides are TGTGCCAGCAGCTCGGGGGGATTTTACGGCTACACCTTC.

Notes on this clonotype: A much larger clone differs by one base, so this may be a read error. The conserved closing phenylalanine or tryptophan is absent in this CDR3, likely reflecting a read error. This sequence joins TRBV7-2 and TRBJ2-7; D is ambiguous. This CDR3 region has 15 residues. Germline V gene data show CDR1 as SGHTA and CDR2 as FQGNSA. The V and J ends lost 9 bases and 5 bases respectively, with 23 bases between them. CDR3 sequence: CASAPSTAQVNEQYS. In DNA, the CDR3 is TGTGCCAGTGCACCTAGTACCGCGCAGGTTAACGAGCAGTACTCC.

Ten or more counts support this clonotype. This CDR3 reads CATSGTRKLFF. In DNA form, the CDR3 reads TGTGCCACCAGCGGAACGCGAAAACTGTTTTTT. The chain is built from TRBV15 and TRBJ1-4; D is uncertain. Per the germline V gene, CDR1 is LNHNV and CDR2 is YYDKDF (reference sequence). V was clipped by 5 bases and J by 10 bases, with 8 bases between them. This CDR3 comprises 11 residues.